These 21 T cell receptor beta chains were sequenced from one sample in a study of regulatory T cells in long-lasting Graves disease. Assembly of TCR beta libraries relied on iRepertoire HTBI primers together with Arm-PCR of CDR3 regions. TCRdb passed the multiplex PCR reads through MiXCR, listing each CDR3 protein once. The sample yields 510,000 or so distinct CDR3 sequences, around 11% seen once. Described time point: newly diagnosed GD, antithyroid drugs for less than 3 months. PBMC RNA served as the TCR library source. The same data also went into a second study, on T cells in Graves' hyperthyroidism and ophthalmopathy.

This material consisted of peripheral blood mononuclear cells (PBMCs), taken at new diagnosis, from a patient treated with antithyroid drugs. All receptors come from a woman aged 25 to 39 with Graves disease.

This clonotype was recorded a few times. The chain uses TRBV2 and TRBJ2-1, with D possibly matching TRBD1 (7 bases). This CDR3 comprises 16 residues. Looked up from germline, CDR1 is SNHLY and CDR2 is FYNNEI. Trimming pared 6 bases from V and 4 bases from J, leaving 19 bases between. The chain's CDR3 is CASRATGGGLYNEQFF. CDR3 DNA: TGTGCCAGCAGGGCCACTGGAGGGGGCCTTTACAATGAGCAGTTCTTC.

In its sample, this clonotype was seen a few times. The chain is built from TRBV20-1 and TRBJ2-1; 13 positions match TRBD2. Germline V gene data show CDR1 as DFQATT and CDR2 as SNEGSKA (reference sequence). CDR3 length equals 16 residues. Losses at the gene ends were 5 bases for V and 8 bases for J; bases not matched to a gene: 12. Written as DNA, the CDR3 is TGCAGTGCTCCCACTTCTAGACTAGCGGGAGGCCATGAGCAGTTCTTC. Protein: CSAPTSRLAGGHEQFF.

This clonotype has more than one count but fewer than ten. The chain employs TRBV25-1 and TRBJ2-5, with D perhaps TRBD1 (6 bases). The germline CDR1 and CDR2 sequences are MGHDK and SYGVNS. V was clipped by 1 base and J by 4 bases, with 16 bases between them. This CDR3 region has 16 residues. The CDR3 DNA reads as TGTGCCAGCAGTGAATCCAGGGGCGCAATGACAGAGACCCAGTACTTC. It codes for CASSESRGAMTETQYF. Filled out from reference TRBV25-1 and TRBJ2-5, the complete variable domain reads EADIYQTPRYLVIGTGKKITLECSQTMGHDKMYWYQQDPGMELHLIHYSYGVNSTEKGDLSSESTVSRIRTEHFPLTLESARPSHTSQYLCASSESRGAMTETQYFGPGTRLLVL.

This clonotype was detected only a few times. The chain's CDR3 is CASSLAVTYYGYTF. The CDR3, as DNA: TGTGCCAGCAGCTTAGCAGTGACTTACTATGGCTACACCTTC. This sequence joins TRBV7-2 and TRBJ1-2; the D is unclear. CDR3 length equals 14 residues. With 0 bases removed from V and 3 bases from J, the gap between germline ends came to 8 bases. Germline V gene lookup returns CDR1 SGHTA and CDR2 FQGNSA.

The V gene is TRBV2, the J gene TRBJ2-1; 11 nucleotides line up with TRBD2. Per the germline V gene, CDR1 is SNHLY and CDR2 is FYNNEI. Germline trimming cut 7 bases from V and 14 bases from J; bases unmatched to any gene: 16. This CDR3 region has 15 residues. The CDR3 DNA follows: TGTGCCAGCATTAGCCGGCTAGCGGGAGGTAGGAAGGAGTTCTTC. Protein sequence: CASISRLAGGRKEFF.

The rearrangement links TRBV18 to TRBJ2-1; unclear D gene. This CDR3 is built from 14 residues. Trimming removed 4 bases at V and 2 bases at J, with 9 bases between. The germline V gene has CDR1 KGHSH and CDR2 LQKENI. The CDR3 is CASSLLLTYNEQFF. For the CDR3, the DNA is TGTGCCAGCTCACTACTTCTTACCTACAATGAGCAGTTCTTC.

There are a few counts of this clonotype. One base away lies a much larger clone, so this may be a sequencing read error. The rearrangement uses TRBV11-1 and TRBJ2-1; TRBD2 matches 7 bases. The CDR3 runs to 19 residues. Germline assignment: CDR1 SGHAT and CDR2 FQDESV (reference sequence). V lost 1 base, J lost 2 bases, and 14 bases stayed unmatched. CDR3 sequence reads: CASSLDVMVGTTPYNEQFF. CDR3 bases: TGTGCCAGCAGCTTAGATGTAATGGTTGGGACTACCCCCTACAATGAGCAGTTCTTC. The entire variable domain, with the rest obtained from reference TRBV11-1 and TRBJ2-1, is as follows: EAEVAQSPRYKITEKSQAVAFWCDPISGHATLYWYRQILGQGPELLVQFQDESVVDDSQLPKDRFSAERLKGVDSTLKIQPAELGDSAMYLCASSLDVMVGTTPYNEQFFGPGTRLTVL.

This clonotype was counted ten times or more. V and J are TRBV7-9 and TRBJ1-1; 7 nucleotides agree with TRBD1. V lost 5 bases and J lost 4; bases outside the gene matches: 10. The germline V gene encodes CDR1 SEHNR and CDR2 FQNEAQ (reference sequence). The CDR3 contains 15 residues. The CDR3 bases are TGTGCCAGCAGCCCACCGGACAGGTGGGGCACTGAAGCTTTCTTT. Translation gives CASSPPDRWGTEAFF.

This clonotype was seen ten or more times. CDR3 DNA sequence: TGCGCCAGCAGCTTGTCTGCCAGTGGGAATGAAAAACTGTTTTTT. Protein sequence: CASSLSASGNEKLFF. The chain has TRBV5-1 and TRBJ1-4; D is uncertain. Germline values: CDR1 SGHRS, CDR2 YFSETQ. Trimming removed 1 base from V and 5 bases from J, with 12 bases in between. CDR3 size: 15 residues.

Comment on this clonotype: This may stem from a read error, because a much larger clone lies one nucleotide away. J is TRBJ1-4 and V is TRBV29-1; D not certain. Trimming stripped 0 bases from V and 10 bases from J, with 12 bases between. The length of the CDR3 is 13 residues. Germline V lookup: CDR1 SQVTM, CDR2 ANQGSEA. Here the CDR3 reads CSVEDGGRGKLFF. As DNA, the CDR3 is TGCAGCGTTGAAGACGGAGGACGAGGAAAACTGTTTTTT.

This clonotype came up many times. The V and J genes are TRBV4-1 and TRBJ2-3; 9 bases align to TRBD1. This CDR3 comprises 15 residues. Trimming cost V 3 bases and J 10 bases; bases outside gene matches: 11. Germline V gives CDR1 MGHRA, CDR2 YSYEKL. This CDR3 reads CASSHLLPGQGPQYF. CDR3 DNA: TGCGCCAGCAGCCATTTACTACCGGGACAGGGTCCGCAGTATTTT.

There are many counts of this clonotype. The rearrangement joins TRBV29-1 to TRBJ2-7; possibly TRBD2 for D (6 bases). Trimming stripped 3 bases from V and 2 bases from J, with 11 bases between. The CDR3 totals 13 residues. CDR1 is SQVTM, CDR2 ANQGSEA, per germline. The chain's CDR3 is CSVEGGETYEQYF. CDR3 sequence (DNA): TGCAGCGTTGAGGGGGGAGAGACCTACGAGCAGTACTTC.

This clonotype was seen at least ten times. J is TRBJ2-3 and V is TRBV27; D is ambiguous. V was shortened by 2 bases and J by 2 bases, with 8 bases between the two germline ends. From germline, CDR1 is MNHEY and CDR2 SMNVEV (reference sequence). This CDR3 comprises 14 residues. The CDR3 region is CASSLRLPTDTQYF. For the CDR3, the DNA is TGTGCCAGCAGTTTACGACTCCCCACAGATACGCAGTATTTT.

This clonotype was seen repeatedly, ten times or more. The chain recombines TRBV20-1 with TRBJ2-7; D unclear. The germline V gene has CDR1 DFQATT and CDR2 SNEGSKA (reference sequence). The V end lost 6 bases, the J end lost 3 bases, and 18 bases lay between the germline ends. CDR3 length: 14 residues. CDR3 in DNA: TGCAGTGCCCCTGCTTCTAAGCTTTTCTACGAGCAGTACTTC. Translated: CSAPASKLFYEQYF.

The chain links TRBV28 to TRBJ1-5; 7 nucleotides align to TRBD1. The CDR3 has 15 residues. Trimming took 4 bases from V and 5 from J; bases not matched to a gene: 8. Germline V gene sequence: CDR1 MDHEN, CDR2 SYDVKM. The CDR3 DNA is TGTGCCAGCAGTTCGAACCGGGACAGATATCAGCCCCAGCATTTT. It translates to CASSSNRDRYQPQHF.

This clonotype was seen at least ten times. V is TRBV30 and J is TRBJ1-5; 9 positions match TRBD1. The CDR3 contains 15 residues. Germline V CDR1 and CDR2: GTSNPN, SVGIG (reference sequence). The J segment lost 4 bases and the V segment lost 4 bases, leaving 8 bases of the junction unmatched. CDR3 loop: CAWTPGQGLNQPQHF. CDR3 bases: TGTGCCTGGACTCCGGGACAGGGACTAAATCAGCCCCAGCATTTT.

The chain couples TRBV7-9 to TRBJ2-7; possible D gene TRBD1, 6 bases. Germline lookup yields CDR1 SEHNR and CDR2 FQNEAQ (reference sequence). CDR3 length equals 17 residues. V was cut by 5 bases and J by 7 bases, with 27 bases left in between. CDR3 bases: TGTGCCAGCAGCCTTAACCACAGGGATCCTTCGTGGGAAGAGCAGTACTTC. Translation: CASSLNHRDPSWEEQYF.

A note on this clonotype: The junction departs from germline at one end; a sequencing error may be responsible. V is TRBV28 and J is TRBJ1-1, with D unresolved. Germline V gene lookup returns CDR1 MDHEN and CDR2 SYDVKM. The CDR3 is 12 amino acids. CDR3 residues: CASSPTPTGAFF. Here the CDR3 DNA reads TGTGCCAGCAGTCCCACCCCCACTGGAGCTTTCTTT.

This clonotype appeared many times. The CDR3 protein is CASSLAQGQSREQYF. The DNA of the CDR3 is TGTGCCAGCAGCTTAGCGCAGGGACAGAGTAGGGAGCAGTACTTC. The V and J genes are TRBV7-9 and TRBJ2-7; 7 bases align to TRBD1. The CDR3 length is 15 residues. Germline V gene sequence: CDR1 SEHNR, CDR2 FQNEAQ (reference sequence). The junction had 9 bases not matched to a gene; V was cut back by 0 bases and J by 7 bases.

This clonotype was seen at least ten times. The V call is TRBV2, the J call TRBJ1-6, with D perhaps matching TRBD1 (5 bases). CDR1 is SNHLY and CDR2 is FYNNEI in the germline V gene. Trimming took 7 bases from V and 0 from J, leaving 7 bases between them. The CDR3 extends over 14 amino acids. This chain's CDR3 is CASKGTSYNSPLHF. As DNA, the CDR3 is TGTGCCAGCAAGGGGACCTCCTATAATTCACCCCTCCACTTT.

This clonotype was counted many times. The rearrangement uses TRBV7-3 and TRBJ2-3; 9 nucleotides line up with TRBD1. Germline loops: CDR1 SGHTA, CDR2 FQGTGA. CDR3 length: 14 residues. Losses at the gene ends were 3 bases for V and 5 bases for J; bases not matched to a gene: 3. The CDR3 region is CASSFTGGGDTQYF. Here the CDR3 DNA reads TGTGCCAGCAGCTTCACAGGGGGCGGAGATACGCAGTATTTT. The full variable domain, rest sourced from reference TRBV7-3 and TRBJ2-3, is GAGVSQTPSNKVTEKGKYVELRCDPISGHTALYWYRQSLGQGPEFLIYFQGTGAADDSGLPNDRFFAVRPEGSVSTLKIQRTERGDSAVYLCASSFTGGGDTQYFGPGTRLTVL.